A selection of T cell receptor beta chains follows, all from one sample in a study of shared clonotypes between healthy human individuals. Here immunoSEQ multiplex PCR was the method, and the copy in TCRdb shows in-frame clones only, minus some. The sample yields 950,000 to 1,100,000 clones, roughly 80% seen once. Input material: memory CD4+ T cells sorted from blood. The source of these receptors is a man between 18 and 35 years old in good health. The CDR3 runs from the conserved cysteine through the conserved F or W. The D gene is left open where the match is weak. Clone size, where shown, is once, few, many, or a class for clones that have expanded.

TRBD1,TRBV5-1,15,.,TRBJ1-6,CASSLEGQGSMALHF,TGCGCCAGCAGCTTGGAGGGACAGGGGTCGATGGCCCTCCACTTT
.,TRBV5-1,14,.,TRBJ2-4,CASSLEGQAPIQYF,TGCGCCAGCAGCTTGGAAGGGCAGGCACCAATCCAGTACTTC
.,TRBV7-2,14,.,TRBJ2-1,CASSPRTGYNEQFF,TGTGCCAGCAGCCCCCGGACGGGATACAATGAGCAGTTCTTC
.,TRBV6-1,17,.,TRBJ1-5,CASSDLAGTGSGQPQHF,TGTGCCAGCAGTGACCTAGCGGGAACAGGGTCCGGTCAGCCCCAGCATTTT
TRBD2,TRBV11-2,17,.,TRBJ2-1,CASSLEIETSGSREQFF,TGTGCCAGCAGCTTAGAAATCGAGACTAGCGGGAGTCGGGAGCAGTTCTTC
TRBD1,TRBV2,15,.,TRBJ1-1,CASSARQGFGTEAFF,TGTGCCAGCAGTGCCCGACAGGGGTTCGGCACTGAAGCTTTCTTT
TRBD2,TRBV6-5,15,.,TRBJ2-3,CASSYVSGSGDTQYF,TGTGCCAGCAGTTACGTAAGCGGGAGTGGCGATACGCAGTATTTT
.,TRBV11-2,18,.,TRBJ2-6,CASSLVGAGASGANVLTF,TGTGCCAGCAGCTTAGTCGGGGCGGGGGCCTCTGGGGCCAACGTCCTGACTTTC
.,TRBV7-9,18,.,TRBJ2-4,CASSSLSPASPFGDIQYF,TGTGCCAGCAGCTCCCTGTCCCCGGCGTCCCCCTTCGGCGACATTCAGTACTTC
.,TRBV11-3,13,once,TRBJ2-5,CASSFGVKETQYF,TGTGCCAGCAGCTTCGGGGTGAAGGAGACCCAGTACTTC
.,TRBV19,13,.,TRBJ2-7,CASSINRNYEQYF,TGTGCCAGTAGTATAAACAGAAACTACGAGCAGTACTTC
.,TRBV27,15,.,TRBJ1-1,CASSLSPGRGSEAFF,TGTGCCAGCAGTTTATCACCGGGGCGAGGGTCTGAAGCTTTCTTT
.,TRBV4-1,16,.,TRBJ1-2,CASSQERGPDNYGYTF,TGCGCCAGCAGCCAAGAGCGAGGTCCAGATAACTATGGCTACACCTTC
TRBD1,TRBV7-8,14,.,TRBJ1-4,CASSSGGAGEKLFF,TGTGCCAGCAGCTCAGGGGGCGCGGGTGAAAAACTGTTTTTT
.,TRBV6-1,14,.,TRBJ2-7,CASSERGRDYEQYF,TGTGCCAGCAGTGAACGAGGCAGGGACTACGAGCAGTACTTC
.,TRBV10-3,14,.,TRBJ1-4,CAISEQGGGEKLFF,TGTGCCATCAGTGAACAGGGAGGGGGGGAAAAACTGTTTTTT
TRBD2,TRBV10-3,14,.,TRBJ2-1,CAISESGTSYEQFF,TGTGCCATCAGTGAGTCCGGGACTAGCTATGAGCAGTTCTTC
TRBD2,TRBV30,15,.,TRBJ2-3,CAWSVGRGGTDTQYF,TGTGCCTGGAGTGTAGGTCGGGGGGGCACAGATACGCAGTATTTT
.,TRBV11-3,13,.,TRBJ2-5,CASSFRAQETQYF,TGTGCCAGCAGCTTCAGGGCCCAAGAGACCCAGTACTTC
.,TRBV10-3,13,once,TRBJ1-1,CAIDKGGNTEAFF,TGTGCCATCGATAAGGGGGGTAACACTGAAGCTTTCTTT
TRBD1,TRBV18,15,.,TRBJ1-2,CASSPGLDRAYGYTF,TGTGCCAGCTCACCAGGGTTGGACAGGGCCTATGGCTACACCTTC
.,TRBV7-8,16,.,TRBJ2-1,CASSLVRAGLNNEQFF,TGTGCCAGCAGCTTAGTTAGGGCAGGACTGAACAATGAGCAGTTCTTC
TRBD1,TRBV5-1,14,.,TRBJ1-3,CASSSGTGENTIYF,TGCGCCAGCAGCTCAGGGACAGGGGAAAACACCATATATTTT
TRBD1,TRBV5-4,14,many,TRBJ1-2,CASSSGTANYGYTF,TGTGCCAGCAGCTCCGGGACAGCTAACTATGGCTACACCTTC
.,TRBV19,15,once,TRBJ1-2,CASSDRPGDHYGYTF,TGTGCCAGTAGTGACAGGCCTGGGGACCACTATGGCTACACCTTC
.,TRBV7-9,17,.,TRBJ2-6,CASSRQSGGAGANVLTF,TGTGCCAGCAGCCGACAATCCGGGGGCGCTGGGGCCAACGTCCTGACTTTC
.,TRBV6-1,14,.,TRBJ2-7,CASSEQGLSYEQYF,TGTGCCAGCAGTGAGCAGGGGCTCTCCTACGAGCAGTACTTC
.,TRBV5-4,15,.,TRBJ1-6,CASSSSYSRDSPLHF,TGTGCCAGCAGCTCATCATATTCTCGGGATTCACCCCTCCACTTT
.,TRBV2,16,once,TRBJ2-1,CASSEILVQRGNEQFF,TGTGCCAGCAGTGAAATACTAGTACAGAGGGGCAATGAGCAGTTCTTC
TRBD1,TRBV7-9,14,.,TRBJ1-2,CASSFDSGGYGYTF,TGTGCCAGCAGCTTCGATTCAGGGGGCTATGGCTACACCTTC
.,TRBV5-1,12,once,TRBJ2-7,CASSSGTYEQYF,TGCGCCAGCAGCTCAGGGACCTACGAGCAGTACTTC
.,TRBV2,13,.,TRBJ1-2,CASGAGLGYGYTF,TGTGCCAGCGGAGCAGGGCTGGGGTATGGCTACACCTTC
.,TRBV18,14,.,TRBJ1-5,CASSLATGAQPQHF,TGTGCCAGCTCACTGGCGACGGGGGCTCAGCCCCAGCATTTT
.,TRBV29-1,13,.,TRBJ1-5,CSVLRGADQPQHF,TGCAGCGTCTTGAGAGGGGCGGATCAGCCCCAGCATTTT
TRBD1,TRBV5-1,15,.,TRBJ1-3,CASSATGGSGNTIYF,TGCGCCAGCAGCGCAACAGGGGGTAGTGGAAACACCATATATTTT
TRBD2,TRBV7-2,14,.,TRBJ2-3,CASSLARGSNTQYF,TGTGCCAGCAGCTTAGCGCGGGGGAGCAATACGCAGTATTTT
TRBD2,TRBV30,13,few,TRBJ2-7,CAWSQRDGDEQYF,TGTGCCTGGAGCCAGCGGGATGGCGACGAGCAGTACTTC
TRBD1,TRBV7-2,14,.,TRBJ1-2,CASSLGGTGYGYTF,TGTGCCAGCAGCTTAGGGGGGACAGGCTATGGCTACACCTTC
.,TRBV7-2,14,few,TRBJ1-2,CASSLEGARNGYTF,TGTGCCAGCAGCTTAGAAGGGGCCAGGAATGGCTACACCTTC
.,TRBV5-6,14,.,TRBJ1-2,CASSLVDSTYGYTF,TGTGCCAGCAGCTTGGTGGACAGCACCTATGGCTACACCTTC
TRBD1,TRBV5-1,15,.,TRBJ1-2,CASSTGTDRFGGYTF,TGCGCCAGCAGCACCGGGACAGATCGGTTTGGAGGCTACACCTTC
TRBD1,TRBV19,13,.,TRBJ2-5,CASSLDRGQTQYF,TGTGCCAGTTCCTTAGACAGGGGACAGACCCAGTACTTC
.,TRBV18,15,.,TRBJ2-3,CASSPLLLTTDTQYF,TGTGCCAGCTCACCCTTACTGCTAACCACAGATACGCAGTATTTT
TRBD1,TRBV5-6,15,.,TRBJ2-7,CASSLLQGAIYEQYF,TGTGCCAGCAGCTTGCTGCAGGGGGCGATCTACGAGCAGTACTTC
TRBD2,TRBV10-2,17,.,TRBJ2-3,CASSVLRTSGVRDTQYF,TGCGCCAGCAGTGTCCTCCGGACTAGCGGGGTTAGAGATACGCAGTATTTT
.,TRBV6-5,13,.,TRBJ2-5,CASSGDRQETQYF,TGTGCCAGCAGTGGGGACCGACAAGAGACCCAGTACTTC
TRBD1,TRBV6-6,14,once,TRBJ2-2,CASSQTGYTGELFF,TGTGCCAGCAGTCAGACAGGGTACACCGGGGAGCTGTTTTTT
.,TRBV6-5,14,.,TRBJ1-1,CASSAGRENTEAFF,TGTGCCAGCTCAGCTGGGAGAGAGAACACTGAAGCTTTCTTT
TRBD2,TRBV18,14,.,TRBJ2-7,CASSPSTGRGEQYF,TGTGCCAGCTCACCGTCTACCGGGAGGGGCGAGCAGTACTTC
TRBD2,TRBV6-1,15,once,TRBJ2-1,CASSSSGGLPGEQFF,TGTGCCAGCAGTTCTAGCGGGGGGCTCCCTGGTGAGCAGTTCTTC
.,TRBV19,14,.,TRBJ2-2,CASSVHTPTGELFF,TGTGCCAGTAGTGTCCACACTCCCACCGGGGAGCTGTTTTTT
TRBD1,TRBV27,16,.,TRBJ1-1,CASSKGAPTGNTEAFF,TGTGCCAGCAGTAAGGGGGCCCCAACAGGGAACACTGAAGCTTTCTTT
TRBD1,TRBV5-4,15,.,TRBJ2-1,CASSRAGQGRNEQFF,TGTGCCAGCAGCCGTGCGGGACAGGGTAGGAATGAGCAGTTCTTC
.,TRBV6-6,14,.,TRBJ2-3,CASKGEGTPDTQYF,TGTGCCAGCAAGGGGGAGGGGACACCAGATACGCAGTATTTT
.,TRBV5-5,13,.,TRBJ1-5,CASSLGQNQPQHF,TGTGCCAGCAGCTTGGGTCAAAATCAGCCCCAGCATTTT
TRBD1,TRBV6-1,14,.,TRBJ1-2,CASSANRGAYGYTF,TGTGCCAGCAGTGCAAACAGGGGGGCCTATGGCTACACCTTC
.,TRBV19,14,once,TRBJ1-1,CASSVGPLNTEAFF,TGTGCCAGTAGTGTTGGACCGCTGAACACTGAAGCTTTCTTT
.,TRBV5-6,18,once,TRBJ2-5,CASTILGLARSYQETQYF,TGTGCCAGCACTATACTAGGACTGGCGCGGAGTTACCAAGAGACCCAGTACTTC
.,TRBV9,13,.,TRBJ2-5,CASSVDYSGTQYF,TGTGCCAGCAGCGTAGATTACAGCGGGACCCAGTACTTC